Below, 10 T cell receptor beta chains from the same sample are listed, as sequenced in a study of T cell repertoires in cytomegalovirus infection. TCRdb fed the reads into MiXCR, producing one record per CDR3 protein. The table includes around 900,000 distinct CDR3 sequences, about a third detected once. Their cognate antigens are unknown. Sequencing used cultured CD8+ T cells from PBMCs, obtained from culture after CMV antigen stimulation. These receptors originate from a human donor in good health (CMV status not recorded). Some clones in this sample may be carry-over from other donors' samples.

This chain links TRBV7-9 with TRBJ2-5, with a possible D match to TRBD1 (5 bases). The CDR3 runs 14 residues. The germline CDR1 and CDR2 sequences are SEHNR and FQNEAQ (reference sequence). Trimming took 5 bases from V and 2 from J, leaving 12 bases between them. The chain's CDR3 is CASSPDNKQETQYF. The CDR3 nucleotides read TGTGCCAGCAGCCCGGACAACAAGCAAGAGACCCAGTACTTC.

This clonotype has a handful of counts. V gene TRBV6-2 or TRBV6-3 combines with J gene TRBJ1-2; no clear D gene. V lost 2 bases and J lost 7, with 11 bases in between. The CDR3 length is 13 residues. Looked up from germline, CDR1 is MNHEY and CDR2 is SVGEGT. CDR3 amino acids: CASSYTTLGGYTF. The CDR3 DNA reads TGTGCCAGCAGTTACACGACTTTAGGTGGCTACACCTTC.

The V call is TRBV6-1, the J call TRBJ1-1; unclear D gene. Germline assignment: CDR1 MNHNS and CDR2 SASEGT. V was trimmed by 5 bases and J by 10 bases, leaving 14 bases between them. This CDR3 is 12 amino acids long. Written as DNA, the CDR3 is TGTGCCAGCAGTCCTTTTACAAAGGGAGCTTTCTTT. It yields the protein CASSPFTKGAFF.

The gene calls are TRBV3-1 and TRBJ1-2; 8 bases agree with TRBD1. In germline, CDR1 is LGHDT, CDR2 YNNKEL (reference sequence). The CDR3 has 14 residues. V dropped 9 bases and J dropped 4; count of bases not matched to a gene: 10. The CDR3 DNA is TGTGCCAGTTCGACAGGGGACAGGAGCTATGGCTACACCTTC. Translated, it gives CASSTGDRSYGYTF.

This clonotype occurred a few times. This chain connects TRBV6-2 or TRBV6-3 to TRBJ2-3; perhaps TRBD2 as D (5 bases). CDR3 length equals 14 residues. Trimming removed 6 bases at V and 9 bases at J, with 19 bases between. CDR1 is MNHEY and CDR2 is SVGEGT in the germline V gene. Here the CDR3 reads CASSLRTHPGTQYF. In DNA form, the CDR3 reads TGTGCCAGCAGCCTCCGGACCCATCCGGGGACGCAGTATTTT.

The rearrangement joins TRBV2 to TRBJ2-3, with D hard to call. Looked up from germline, CDR1 is SNHLY and CDR2 is FYNNEI. This CDR3 is built from 14 residues. Trimming stripped 6 bases from V and 6 bases from J, with 16 bases between. The CDR3 nucleotides are TGTGCCAGCAGATTAGGCTTCTCCGTGGATACGCAGTATTTT. Its translation is CASRLGFSVDTQYF.

The chain links TRBV20-1 to TRBJ2-1; the D gene is possibly TRBD2 (5 bases). There are 16 residues in the CDR3. Germline values: CDR1 DFQATT, CDR2 SNEGSKA (reference sequence). V lost 3 bases to trimming and J lost 1 base, with 16 bases between them. The CDR3 is CSASPRLAGSYNEQFF. In DNA, the CDR3 is TGCAGTGCTAGTCCGAGGCTAGCTGGATCCTACAATGAGCAGTTCTTC.

This clonotype was seen a handful of times. The chain is built from TRBV5-6 and TRBJ1-2; D is possibly TRBD1 (6 bases). The germline V and J ends were trimmed by 0 bases and 0 bases, with 18 bases remaining between them. The CDR3 consists of 18 residues. Germline CDR1 reads SGHDT; CDR2 reads YYEEEE. CDR3 bases: TGTGCCAGCAGCTTGGGGGGGCCAGTAATCTTTTCTAACTATGGCTACACCTTC. Protein product: CASSLGGPVIFSNYGYTF.

The CDR3 DNA is TGTGCCAGCAGTTACGGGAAATACGAGCAGTACGTC. Amino acid sequence: CASSYGKYEQYV. V usage is TRBV6-6 and J usage is TRBJ2-7; no firm D call. Germline V CDR1 and CDR2: MNHNY, SVGAGI (reference sequence). The V and J ends lost 2 bases and 4 bases respectively, with 6 bases between them. The CDR3 has 12 amino acids.

V gene TRBV11-2 combines with J gene TRBJ1-1; 10 bases are a match to TRBD1. Germline V gene data show CDR1 as SGHAT and CDR2 as FQNNGV. Trimming at V came to 5 bases and at J to 1 base, leaving 10 bases not matched to a gene. The CDR3 loop spans 17 amino acids. The CDR3 region has the DNA TGTGCCAGCAGCAGTACACGGGACAGGGGAAGGAACACTGAAGCTTTCTTT. Translated: CASSSTRDRGRNTEAFF.